This paragraph covers one TCR beta chain sequence. Its antigen remains undetermined. No base qualities exist here, and no much larger clone lies one base off it. From alopecia areata patients, peripheral blood was collected along with lesional scalp punch biopsies. PBMCs were isolated by density centrifugation and stained for CD3, CD4 and CD8, and CD4+ and CD8+ T cells were sorted on a FACSAria. The data are from a study of CD8+ T cells in alopecia areata (dated by TCRdb to between 2018 and 2020). The study in broad terms: Treated patients were enrolled in an open-label pilot trial of oral tofacitinib, 5 to 10 mg twice daily, for moderate-to-severe alopecia areata. Scalp tissue and sorted CD4+ and CD8+ peripheral blood T cells from patchy and totalis/universalis alopecia areata patients and from healthy controls were covered by human TCRbeta sequencing. Scalp clonality was compared among normal scalp (n=4), patchy alopecia areata scalp (n=8), and alopecia totalis/universalis scalp (n=8). Tofacitinib-treated patients had biopsies at baseline and at 4 and 24 weeks of treatment, with a later scalp biopsy in several patients. RNA was obtained with the PAXgene miRNA kit for fixed scalp, the miRNeasy kit for PBMCs, and the RNeasy kit for mouse skin. High-throughput TCRbeta sequencing was used to examine T cell clonal expansion in alopecia areata in both the C3H/HeJ mouse model and human patients. Tofacitinib was given for 6 to 18 months, followed by 6 months of follow-up off drug to assess delayed response and recurrence. TCRbeta CDR3 regions were amplified by immunoSEQ multiplex PCR using 35 Vbeta forward and 13 Jbeta reverse primers.

The library was obtained by the immunoSEQ multiplex PCR assay. RNA was extracted from all samples and reverse transcribed into cDNA as template for TCR sequencing. First-strand cDNA was synthesized with SuperScript III using a 2:1 mix of oligo-dT and random hexamers. Amplification bias was assessed with a synthetic immune receptor repertoire, and residual bias was removed computationally. On the authors' methods: After raw reads were preprocessed to remove errors, the CDR3 was defined following IMGT conventions as running from the conserved cysteine to phenylalanine. Clonality was computed by normalizing Shannon entropy by log2 of the number of productive unique TCRs and subtracting the result from 1. CD4 or CD8 identity of scalp clones was inferred by cross-referencing scalp TCRbeta sequences with sorted blood CD4 and CD8 repertoires. TCRdb carries this immuneACCESS record with in-frame sequences only. Its versions omit some clonotypes, under half of them owing to an unresolved V gene in the studies checked, with the rest unexplained. D and trimming come from the DNA, and the V and J calls and clone size come from that table. The sample table lists 110,000 or so clones, roughly two fifths of them with a count of one. Of the sample, 3% to 3.5% is held by the ten largest clones.

Overall study outcomes, separate from this receptor: Higher clonality and more expanded CD8+ clones were observed in lesional scalp than in normal scalp, particularly in alopecia totalis/universalis, a finding suggestive of antigenic drive. Unlike mouse skin, where gammadelta T cells dominate, normal human skin contains resident alphabeta T cells that get sequenced too, which complicates analysis of the scalp TCR repertoire. Shared TCR sequences between patients were less evident than in mice, which may be partly attributable to HLA diversity in the patient population.

The TCR comes from a human donor with alopecia areata. The material sequenced was CD4+ T cells sorted from blood.

The CDR3 amino acid sequence is: CASSIGTRGGRELFF. The DNA sequence is as follows: TGTGCCAGCAGTATTGGGACGCGCGGGGGCCGAGAGCTGTTTTTT. Recombination joined TRBV28 with TRBJ2-2, with TRBD2 tentatively as D gene (7 bases match). The CDR3 spans 15 residues, from the cysteine through the phenylalanine. The sequence is cut down to CDR3 DNA, 45 bases in frame from base 1. V loses 5 bases, J loses 11 bases, and the germline ends lie 21 bases apart. CDR1 and CDR2, looked up from the germline V gene, are MDHEN and SYDVKM.